The 16 T cell receptor beta chains below come from one sample, sequenced in a study of cytomegalovirus exposure and HLA in healthy donors. A multiplex PCR was run with 60 Vbeta primers and 13 Jbeta primers. TCRdb's table, derived via immunoSEQ multiplex PCR, lists solely in-frame clones and lacks some. The sample has about 130,000 clones, more than 80% seen once. Sequenced material: PBMCs. These receptors all stem from a man aged 35 to 55 in good health and CMV-seronegative.

The genes are TRBV28 and TRBJ2-7; 10 bases map to TRBD2. The J segment lost 3 bases and the V segment lost 6 bases, leaving 5 bases of the junction unmatched. The germline gives CDR1 MDHEN, CDR2 SYDVKM. This CDR3 has 14 amino acids. DNA of the CDR3: TGTGCCAGCAGGGAAGGGACTAGCGACTACGAGCAGTACTTC. This encodes CASREGTSDYEQYF.

This rearrangement joins TRBV2 to TRBJ2-5, with TRBD1 identical over 8 bases. V lost 6 bases and J lost 5; bases outside the gene matches: 11. There are 15 residues in the CDR3. Germline V CDR1 and CDR2: SNHLY, FYNNEI. The CDR3 region is CASSRDRGGGETQYF. DNA for the CDR3: TGTGCCAGCAGCCGCGACAGGGGAGGTGGGGAGACCCAGTACTTC.

In its sample, this clone was seen once. The CDR3 DNA reads as TGTGCCAGCAGTTCCAGGGGGACGAACACCGGGGAGCTGTTTTTT. Translating it yields CASSSRGTNTGELFF. V and J are TRBV28 and TRBJ2-2; 7 bases fit TRBD1. V was pared by 4 bases and J by 0 bases, with 2 bases of the junction left unmatched. Germline CDR1 MDHEN, CDR2 SYDVKM. The CDR3 loop spans 15 amino acids. The full variable domain, completed using reference TRBV28 and TRBJ2-2, is DVKVTQSSRYLVKRTGEKVFLECVQDMDHENMFWYRQDPGLGLRLIYFSYDVKMKEKGDIPEGYSVSREKKERFSLILESASTNQTSMYLCASSSRGTNTGELFFGEGSRLTVL.

This chain uses TRBV5-4 with TRBJ2-7, with D possibly matching TRBD2 (6 bases). From germline, CDR1 is SGHNT and CDR2 YYREEE (reference sequence). The CDR3 has 14 residues. Trimming left V 0 bases short and J 4 bases short, with 11 bases between. CDR3 bases: TGTGCCAGCAGCTTGGCGGGAGAGCGATACGAGCAGTACTTC. Protein: CASSLAGERYEQYF.

The gene calls are TRBV2 and TRBJ1-5; TRBD1 might be the D (5 bases). V lost 2 bases and J 5 bases, leaving 10 bases between the germline ends. Germline V gives CDR1 SNHLY, CDR2 FYNNEI. The CDR3 is 14 residues long. Here the CDR3 reads CASSEIAGDQPQHF. The CDR3 bases are TGTGCCAGCAGTGAAATTGCGGGGGATCAGCCCCAGCATTTT.

The J gene is TRBJ1-3, the V gene TRBV29-1; D is unresolved. The CDR3 has 12 residues. Trimming stripped 3 bases from V and 3 bases from J, with 6 bases between. Germline values: CDR1 SQVTM, CDR2 ANQGSEA. CDR3 residues: CSVEGGGNTIYF. The CDR3 DNA reads TGCAGCGTTGAGGGAGGTGGAAACACCATATATTTT.

The chain combines TRBV27 with TRBJ2-1, with D tentatively TRBD1 (5 bases). This CDR3 contains 12 residues. CDR1 and CDR2 from the germline V gene are MNHEY and SMNVEV (reference sequence). V lost 3 bases and J lost 8, with 8 bases in between. DNA for the CDR3: TGTGCCAGCAGTTTGTGGGGCCATGAGCAGTTCTTC. Translated: CASSLWGHEQFF.

This clone is a singleton in its sample. This chain joins TRBV6-1 and TRBJ1-1, with a tentative D call TRBD1 (5 bases). Germline-derived CDR1 and CDR2 are MNHNS and SASEGT. Trimming shortened V by 4 bases and J by 6 bases, and 15 bases separated the two germline ends. This CDR3 spans 14 amino acids. The CDR3 region has the DNA TGTGCCAGCAGTGTGGCAGGGAACGACCCTGAAGCTTTCTTT. Its translation: CASSVAGNDPEAFF.

J is TRBJ1-4 and V is TRBV18; D gene uncertain. Germline CDR1 is KGHSH and CDR2 is LQKENI. CDR3 length equals 15 residues. The V end was cut by 3 bases, the J end by 5 bases, with 13 bases between. CDR3 nucleotides: TGTGCCAGCTCACCTGGGAGCCGGTCCAATGAAAAACTGTTTTTT. Translation gives CASSPGSRSNEKLFF.

This clone appeared once. This chain joins TRBV2 and TRBJ1-5; TRBD1 agrees at 7 bases. This CDR3 is 14 amino acids long. Germline trimming cut 6 bases from V and 0 bases from J; bases unmatched to any gene: 2. The germline gives CDR1 SNHLY, CDR2 FYNNEI. DNA for the CDR3: TGTGCCAGCAGAGGGACAGCTAGCAATCAGCCCCAGCATTTT. Its protein product is CASRGTASNQPQHF.

A single count supports this clone. The CDR3 protein is CASSGQAYGYTF. CDR3 DNA: TGTGCCAGCAGCGGACAGGCCTATGGCTACACCTTC. The chain has TRBV2 and TRBJ1-2; 7 nucleotides agree with TRBD1. J was trimmed by 4 bases and V by 6 bases; bases with no gene match: 2. Germline V gene sequence: CDR1 SNHLY, CDR2 FYNNEI. This CDR3 is built from 12 residues. The complete variable domain, with remaining parts taken from reference TRBV2 and TRBJ1-2, reads EPEVTQTPSHQVTQMGQEVILRCVPISNHLYFYWYRQILGQKVEFLVSFYNNEISEKSEIFDDQFSVERPDGSNFTLKIRSTKLEDSAMYFCASSGQAYGYTFGSGTRLTVV.

This clone was found a few times. This chain links TRBV5-4 with TRBJ2-7; tentatively, D is TRBD2 (5 bases). This CDR3 comprises 16 residues. CDR1 and CDR2 from the germline V gene are SGHNT and YYREEE (reference sequence). V lost 0 bases to trimming and J lost 3 bases, with 16 bases between them. CDR3 sequence reads: CASSLGGWVRGYEQYF. The CDR3 DNA sequence: TGTGCCAGCAGCTTGGGTGGTTGGGTACGGGGCTACGAGCAGTACTTC.

The CDR3 here is CASSYKGGRYTEAFF. The CDR3 DNA sequence: TGTGCCAGCAGTTACAAAGGGGGCAGGTACACTGAAGCTTTCTTT. The V call is TRBV6-5, the J call TRBJ1-1, with TRBD1 matching 7 bases. The ends lost 2 bases at V and 3 bases at J; junction bases unmatched: 6. Germline loops: CDR1 MNHEY, CDR2 SVGAGI. The CDR3 is 15 amino acids.

The sample holds a few counts of this clone. The rearrangement links TRBV10-3 to TRBJ2-7; a possible D gene is TRBD2 (5 bases). The length of the CDR3 is 11 residues. Trimming removed 11 bases at V and 7 bases at J, with 15 bases between. Germline V gives CDR1 ENHRY, CDR2 SYGVKD. The CDR3 region is CAPEAVSEQYF. The CDR3 DNA sequence: TGTGCCCCGGAGGCGGTCTCAGAGCAGTACTTC.

The chain joins TRBV28 to TRBJ2-7; D might be TRBD1 (5 bases). The CDR3 is 14 residues long. The germline V gene encodes CDR1 MDHEN and CDR2 SYDVKM. Trimming stripped 6 bases from V and 2 bases from J, with 14 bases between. This CDR3 is CASSTATETYEQYF. The DNA of the CDR3 is TGTGCCAGCAGCACAGCGACAGAGACCTACGAGCAGTACTTC. Complete variable domain (other parts from reference TRBV28 and TRBJ2-7): DVKVTQSSRYLVKRTGEKVFLECVQDMDHENMFWYRQDPGLGLRLIYFSYDVKMKEKGDIPEGYSVSREKKERFSLILESASTNQTSMYLCASSTATETYEQYFGPGTRLTVT.

The gene calls are TRBV5-4 and TRBJ2-2, with 7 bases identical to TRBD1. Trimming at V came to 4 bases and at J to 3 bases, leaving 6 bases not matched to a gene. CDR3 length: 15 amino acids. Germline assignment: CDR1 SGHNT and CDR2 YYREEE (reference sequence). CDR3 in DNA: TGTGCCAGCAGCACCCGGGACAGACACACCGGGGAGCTGTTTTTT. It specifies CASSTRDRHTGELFF.